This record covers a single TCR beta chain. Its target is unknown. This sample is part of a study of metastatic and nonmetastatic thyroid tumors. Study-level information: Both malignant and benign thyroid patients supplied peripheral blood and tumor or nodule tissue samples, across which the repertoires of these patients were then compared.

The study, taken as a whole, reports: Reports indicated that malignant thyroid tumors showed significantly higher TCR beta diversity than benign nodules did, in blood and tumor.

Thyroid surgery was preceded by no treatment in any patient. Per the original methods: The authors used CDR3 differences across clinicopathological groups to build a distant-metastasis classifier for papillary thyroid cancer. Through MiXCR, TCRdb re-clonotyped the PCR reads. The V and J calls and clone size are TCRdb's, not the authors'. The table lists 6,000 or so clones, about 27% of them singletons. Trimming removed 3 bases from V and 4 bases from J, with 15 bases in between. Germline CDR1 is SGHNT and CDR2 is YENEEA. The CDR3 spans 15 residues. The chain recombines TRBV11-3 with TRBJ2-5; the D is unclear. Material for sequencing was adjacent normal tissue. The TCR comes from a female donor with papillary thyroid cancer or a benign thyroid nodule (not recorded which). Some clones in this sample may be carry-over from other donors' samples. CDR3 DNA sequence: TGTGCCAGCAGCTTTGGCAGGTCTAGAAGAGAGACCCAGTACTTC. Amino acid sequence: CASSFGRSRRETQYF.